These 26 T cell receptor beta chains originate from one sample sequenced in a study of early T cells in non-severe SARS-CoV-2 infection. One entry per CDR3 protein results from TCRdb running MiXCR on the 5' RACE reads. The sample holds about 62,000 distinct CDR3 sequences, roughly a tenth seen once. Sequencing input: whole blood. All receptors derive from an adult who was a healthcare worker with PCR-confirmed SARS-CoV-2 infection or an uninfected control (not recorded which).

The rearrangement links TRBV28 to TRBJ2-7, with D possibly TRBD1 on 6 matching bases. This CDR3 comprises 13 residues. Germline V lookup: CDR1 MDHEN, CDR2 SYDVKM. Trimming took 5 bases from V and 3 from J, leaving 11 bases between them. CDR3 DNA sequence: TGTGCCAGCAGTCCCGTAGGGGGCTACGAGCAGTACGTC. Its protein is CASSPVGGYEQYV.

This clonotype was seen a few times. V gene TRBV21-1 combines with J gene TRBJ2-7; the table's D call of TRBD2 was not tested on the DNA. TRBV21-1 represents a pseudogene. This CDR3 is 19 amino acids long. The CDR3 DNA is TGTGCCAGCAGCAACGGTAGCGGGGGGGCAAAATGGTTGTCCTACGAGCAGTACGTC. The encoded protein is CASSNGSGGAKWLSYEQYV.

This clonotype turned up a few times. The chain joins TRBV7-6 to TRBJ1-1; the D is unclear. The length of the CDR3 is 15 residues. The germline V gene encodes CDR1 SGHVS and CDR2 FNYEAQ. Trimming cost V 1 base and J 0 bases, with 9 bases left between them. The CDR3 nucleotides are TGTGCCAGCAGCTTAGGCCCCGTGTTGAACACTGAAGCTTTCTTT. Protein sequence: CASSLGPVLNTEAFF.

This clonotype was recorded many times. The chain links TRBV20-1 to TRBJ2-3; D not certain. V lost 3 bases to trimming and J lost 2 bases, with 12 bases between them. The CDR3 sequence is 14 residues long. Per the germline V gene, CDR1 is DFQATT and CDR2 is SNEGSKA (reference sequence). The CDR3 loop reads CSASTISHTDTQYF. CDR3 in DNA: TGCAGTGCTAGTACGATATCGCACACAGATACGCAGTATTTT.

This clonotype turned up a few times. The rearrangement joins TRBV14 to TRBJ2-1, with D possibly being TRBD2 (6 bases). The CDR3 loop spans 12 amino acids. The V end was cut by 6 bases, the J end by 15 bases, with 18 bases between. From germline, CDR1 is SGHDN and CDR2 FVKESK. The CDR3 DNA reads TGTGCCAGCAGTCCCGCGGGGTGGTTCTGGTTCTTC. It codes for CASSPAGWFWFF. Full variable domain (outside the CDR3, taken from reference TRBV14 and TRBJ2-1): EAGVTQFPSHSVIEKGQTVTLRCDPISGHDNLYWYRRVMGKEIKFLLHFVKESKQDESGMPNNRFLAERTGGTYSTLKVQPAELEDSGVYFCASSPAGWFWFFGPGTRLTVL.

In its sample, this clonotype was seen a few times. V and J are TRBV12-3 or TRBV12-4 and TRBJ2-5; tentatively, D is TRBD1 or TRBD2 (5 bases each). The ends were cut back, 3 bases at V and 5 bases at J, with 13 bases in the middle. The CDR3 is made up of 14 amino acids. The CDR3 spells CASSFRPEGETQYF. The CDR3, as DNA: TGTGCCAGCAGTTTTCGGCCCGAGGGGGAGACCCAGTACTTC.

This chain joins TRBV3-1 and TRBJ1-2; D gene ambiguous. Trimming removed 0 bases at V and 2 bases at J, with 7 bases between. The CDR3 has 14 amino acids. CDR1 is LGHDT, CDR2 YNNKEL, per germline (reference sequence). This CDR3 reads CASSQDTLNYGYTF. The CDR3 DNA follows: TGTGCCAGCAGCCAAGATACCCTAAACTATGGCTACACCTTC.

The V and J genes are TRBV20-1 and TRBJ2-3, with 13 bases that match TRBD2. CDR3 length equals 15 residues. J lost 10 bases, V lost 2 bases, and 9 bases had no gene match. Germline CDR1 DFQATT, CDR2 SNEGSKA (reference sequence). CDR3 loop: CSARTGTSGEAAQYF. Written as DNA, the CDR3 is TGCAGTGCTAGAACCGGGACTAGCGGGGAGGCCGCGCAGTATTTT.

This clonotype was recorded a few times. The rearrangement uses TRBV6-5 and TRBJ2-2; tentatively, D is TRBD1 (7 bases). The CDR3 totals 13 residues. Looked up from germline, CDR1 is MNHEY and CDR2 is SVGAGI. The germline V and J ends were trimmed by 6 bases and 4 bases, with 9 bases remaining between them. The CDR3: CASRQGGTGELFF. In DNA form, the CDR3 reads TGTGCCAGCAGGCAGGGGGGCACCGGGGAGCTGTTTTTT.

The chain links TRBV5-4 to TRBJ1-6, with D possibly TRBD1 on 6 matching bases. Germline-derived CDR1 and CDR2 are SGHNT and YYREEE (reference sequence). Trimming left V 1 base short and J 8 bases short, with 13 bases between. The CDR3 is 15 amino acids. CDR3 protein: CASSLRGARDSPLHF. The CDR3 DNA is TGTGCCAGCAGCTTGCGGGGGGCGCGGGATTCACCCCTCCACTTT. Full variable domain (rest looked up from reference TRBV5-4 and TRBJ1-6): ETGVTQSPTHLIKTRGQQVTLRCSSQSGHNTVSWYQQALGQGPQFIFQYYREEENGRGNFPPRFSGLQFPNYSSELNVNALELDDSALYLCASSLRGARDSPLHFGNGTRLTVT.

This clonotype was observed at least ten times. The CDR3 protein is CSVVAGAHSTDTQYF. CDR3 coding DNA: TGCAGCGTGGTAGCGGGGGCGCATAGCACAGATACGCAGTATTTT. This chain connects TRBV29-1 to TRBJ2-3; 9 nucleotides agree with TRBD2. V shed 6 bases and J 0 bases; nucleotides not matched to a gene: 7. The CDR3 spans 15 residues. Germline V gives CDR1 SQVTM, CDR2 ANQGSEA.

This clonotype has more than one count but fewer than ten. The chain combines TRBV28 with TRBJ2-2; 9 bases fit TRBD1. The V segment lost 7 bases and the J segment 4 bases; nucleotides outside the gene matches: 7. CDR3 length: 15 residues. Germline loops: CDR1 MDHEN, CDR2 SYDVKM. The CDR3 reads CASTIQGAGTGELFF. Written as DNA, the CDR3 is TGTGCCAGCACCATACAGGGGGCGGGCACCGGGGAGCTGTTTTTT.

This clonotype showed up just a few times. This chain joins TRBV9 and TRBJ2-5; 9 bases align to TRBD1. V trimming: 0 bases; J trimming: 5 bases; junction bases outside the gene matches: 14. Germline loops: CDR1 SGDLS, CDR2 YYNGEE. This CDR3 is built from 18 residues. The CDR3, as DNA: TGTGCCAGCAGCGTAGGCCCGGCGACCGGGACAGGGATGGAGACCCAGTACTTC. This codes for CASSVGPATGTGMETQYF.

This clonotype was recorded a few times. The rearrangement links TRBV7-2 to TRBJ2-3, with TRBD2 as a possible D gene (5 bases). Per germline, CDR1 SGHTA and CDR2 FQGNSA. There are 16 residues in the CDR3. V was shortened by 5 bases and J by 0 bases, with 15 bases between the two germline ends. CDR3 bases: TGTGCCAGCAGCCCGAGGGTCTTGTTGAGCACAGATACGCAGTATTTT. Its translation: CASSPRVLLSTDTQYF.

The chain combines TRBV7-7 with TRBJ2-5, with a possible D match to TRBD2 (5 bases). Germline-derived CDR1 and CDR2 are SSHAT and FNYEAQ (reference sequence). This CDR3 region has 12 residues. Trimming stripped 5 bases from V and 2 bases from J, with 6 bases between. The CDR3 sequence: CASSRGQETQYF. In DNA form, the CDR3 reads TGTGCCAGCAGCCGGGGACAAGAGACCCAGTACTTC.

This clonotype appeared many times. The rearrangement links TRBV2 to TRBJ1-1; D remains unclear. CDR1 and CDR2 (germline): SNHLY, FYNNEI. CDR3 size: 14 residues. Trimming stripped 7 bases from V and 1 base from J, with 13 bases between. The DNA of the CDR3 is TGTGCCAGCAAACGTGTGACGGGGAACACTGAAGCTTTCTTT. Translating gives CASKRVTGNTEAFF.

This clonotype appeared many times. This chain uses TRBV12-3 or TRBV12-4 with TRBJ2-1, with 9 bases fitting TRBD1. With 2 bases clipped from V and 3 bases from J, the junction kept 5 bases outside the gene matches. CDR3 length: 16 residues. CDR3 DNA sequence: TGTGCCAGCAGTTTACGAGACAGGGGGAACTACAATGAGCAGTTCTTC. Translated: CASSLRDRGNYNEQFF.

The chain links TRBV10-3 to TRBJ2-7, with TRBD1 identical over 7 bases. There are 14 residues in the CDR3. Germline V gives CDR1 ENHRY, CDR2 SYGVKD. V lost 0 bases and J lost 2; bases outside the gene matches: 1. The CDR3 sequence: CAISESTGPYEQYV. CDR3 nucleotides: TGTGCCATCAGTGAGTCGACAGGGCCCTACGAGCAGTACGTC.

This clonotype turned up a few times. The V and J genes are TRBV2 and TRBJ2-5; D possibly corresponds to TRBD1 (5 bases). CDR1 is SNHLY and CDR2 is FYNNEI in the germline V gene. This CDR3 contains 15 residues. The V gene lost 8 bases and the J gene lost 5 bases, with 21 bases spanning the gap. In nucleotides, the CDR3 is TGTGCCAGCCCCCCGGGCCAGGGCAGTCAGGAGACCCAGTACTTC. Translated: CASPPGQGSQETQYF.

The V gene is TRBV7-8, the J gene TRBJ2-7, with 7 positions matching TRBD1. The length of the CDR3 is 14 residues. The J segment lost 3 bases and the V segment lost 5 bases, leaving 7 bases of the junction unmatched. The germline gives CDR1 SGHVS, CDR2 FQNEAQ. The CDR3 coding sequence is TGTGCCAGCAGCCCCCCGGGACAGATCTACGAGCAGTACGTC. As protein: CASSPPGQIYEQYV.

This clonotype was seen at least ten times. The J gene is TRBJ1-3, the V gene TRBV6-6, with D unclear. The CDR3 consists of 12 residues. With 6 bases removed from V and 8 bases from J, the gap between germline ends came to 11 bases. CDR1 and CDR2 from the germline V gene are MNHNY and SVGAGI (reference sequence). The CDR3 DNA follows: TGTGCCAGCAGCCGCACTACGGACACCATATATTTT. This sequence encodes CASSRTTDTIYF.

This clonotype has a count of ten or more. The chain couples TRBV20-1 to TRBJ2-1; 7 positions match TRBD2. V was clipped by 3 bases and J by 3 bases; unmatched bases: 8. The CDR3 is 15 amino acids. Germline V gene lookup returns CDR1 DFQATT and CDR2 SNEGSKA (reference sequence). As DNA, the CDR3 is TGCAGTGCTAGGAGGCTAGCGGACATCTACAATGAGCAGTTCTTC. Protein sequence: CSARRLADIYNEQFF.

The V and J genes are TRBV7-9 and TRBJ2-3; possibly TRBD2 for D (6 bases). Germline assignment: CDR1 SEHNR and CDR2 FQNEAQ (reference sequence). Between the trimmed V and J ends, which lost 7 bases and 2 bases, there was a span of 13 bases. The CDR3 has 14 amino acids. The CDR3 reads CASKFGGVTDTQYF. The CDR3 nucleotides read TGTGCCAGCAAATTTGGAGGGGTCACAGATACGCAGTATTTT.

This clonotype was observed a few times. The genes are TRBV12-3 or TRBV12-4 and TRBJ2-5, with 9 positions matching TRBD1. J was trimmed by 7 bases and V by 6 bases; bases with no gene match: 3. CDR3 size: 12 residues. For the CDR3, the DNA is TGTGCCAGCAGCCAGACAGGGGGGACCCAGTACTTC. Protein product: CASSQTGGTQYF.

V usage is TRBV5-1 and J usage is TRBJ1-1; D not resolved. From germline, CDR1 is SGHRS and CDR2 YFSETQ. This CDR3 has 14 amino acids. V lost 1 base and J 5 bases, leaving 12 bases between the germline ends. This CDR3 is CASSLWGVGTEAFF. The CDR3 DNA sequence: TGCGCCAGCAGCTTGTGGGGAGTGGGGACTGAAGCTTTCTTT. The entire variable domain, with the rest obtained from reference TRBV5-1 and TRBJ1-1, is as follows: KAGVTQTPRYLIKTRGQQVTLSCSPISGHRSVSWYQQTPGQGLQFLFEYFSETQRNKGNFPGRFSGRQFSNSRSEMNVSTLELGDSALYLCASSLWGVGTEAFFGQGTRLTVV.

The chain couples TRBV27 to TRBJ1-1, with 8 bases identical to TRBD1. J was trimmed by 5 bases and V by 5 bases; bases with no gene match: 10. The V gene's germline CDR1 is MNHEY and CDR2 SMNVEV (reference sequence). The CDR3 sequence is 15 residues long. CDR3 sequence reads: CASSPGQAPTTEAFF. DNA of the CDR3: TGTGCCAGCAGTCCGGGACAGGCCCCTACAACTGAAGCTTTCTTT.